The 32 T cell receptor beta chains reported below all come from one sample, sequenced in a study of T cell responses to AZD1222 COVID-19 vaccine. Some clones are missing from TCRdb's copy, which holds only in-frame ones; the method was immunoSEQ multiplex PCR. The repertoire holds about 150,000 clones, with 92% as singletons. The sequencing here drew on peripheral blood, taken on day 0 of AZD1222 vaccination. The receptors derive from an adult in good health.

This clone was counted a few times. The chain uses TRBV29-1 and TRBJ2-1; D not certain. V lost 3 bases and J lost 6, with 9 bases in between. Germline V CDR1 and CDR2: SQVTM, ANQGSEA. This CDR3 is 12 amino acids long. The CDR3 DNA reads as TGCAGCGTTGATTTGGAACCCAATGAGCAGTTCTTC. Translated: CSVDLEPNEQFF.

This chain connects TRBV7-9 to TRBJ1-2; D gene unclear. The CDR3 consists of 14 residues. Germline V lookup: CDR1 SEHNR, CDR2 FQNEAQ (reference sequence). The germline V and J ends were trimmed by 4 bases and 0 bases, with 9 bases remaining between them. CDR3 in DNA: TGTGCCAGCAGCTCCAATGGACCTAACTATGGCTACACCTTC. It is translated as CASSSNGPNYGYTF.

The V and J genes are TRBV10-1 and TRBJ2-2; D is unresolved. There are 13 residues in the CDR3. Germline V gene data show CDR1 as WNHNN and CDR2 as SYGVQD (reference sequence). V gave up 3 bases and J gave up 3 bases, with 5 bases separating them. The CDR3 DNA reads TGCGCCAGCAGTGACAGCTACACCGGGGAGCTGTTTTTT. Translating it yields CASSDSYTGELFF.

The chain joins TRBV9 to TRBJ2-5; D unresolved. The V gene lost 3 bases and the J gene lost 8 bases, with 20 bases spanning the gap. The CDR3 is made up of 15 amino acids. Germline assignment: CDR1 SGDLS and CDR2 YYNGEE. In nucleotides, the CDR3 is TGTGCCAGCAGCGCTCCCCCGGCGCCTCCGGCTACCCAGTACTTC. Amino acids: CASSAPPAPPATQYF.

The chain combines TRBV6-6 with TRBJ1-1, with D possibly being TRBD1 (5 bases). The V gene's germline CDR1 is MNHNY and CDR2 SVGAGI (reference sequence). This CDR3 has 16 amino acids. Trimming stripped 2 bases from V and 1 base from J, with 14 bases between. DNA of the CDR3: TGTGCCAGCAGTTACCGGGACCCCTCCAGGAACACTGAAGCTTTCTTT. Encoded protein: CASSYRDPSRNTEAFF.

This sequence joins TRBV3-1 (or the pseudogene TRBV3-2) and TRBJ2-7; D not certain. V lost 3 bases and J 3 bases, leaving 12 bases between the germline ends. This CDR3 region has 14 residues. Germline CDR1 is LGHDT and CDR2 is YNNKEL (reference sequence). The CDR3 loop is CASSQGAVDYEQYF. The DNA of the CDR3 is TGTGCCAGCAGCCAGGGCGCAGTCGACTACGAGCAGTACTTC.

The rearrangement links TRBV5-4 to TRBJ2-7; 11 bases are shared with TRBD2. The V gene's germline CDR1 is SGHNT and CDR2 YYREEE (reference sequence). After removal of 9 bases from V and 5 bases from J, the junction contained 10 bases not matched to a gene. The CDR3 is 14 amino acids. The CDR3 DNA reads as TGTGCCACCTCCGGGACTAGCGGCTACGACGAGCAGTACTTC. It translates to CATSGTSGYDEQYF.

The V gene is TRBV11-1, the J gene TRBJ2-7; 12 positions match TRBD1. Trimming at V came to 4 bases and at J to 7 bases, leaving 8 bases not matched to a gene. The V gene's germline CDR1 is SGHAT and CDR2 FQDESV (reference sequence). The CDR3 is 15 amino acids. The CDR3 bases are TGTGCCAGCAGCTCGCCGGGACAGGGGGCTCAGGAGCAGTACTTC. It specifies CASSSPGQGAQEQYF.

The chain recombines TRBV18 with TRBJ2-7; the match to TRBD1 covers 9 bases. This CDR3 region has 16 residues. The ends lost 3 bases at V and 7 bases at J; junction bases unmatched: 13. CDR1 and CDR2 (germline): KGHSH, LQKENI. This chain's CDR3 is CASSPFGQGNGQEQYF. The DNA of the CDR3 is TGTGCCAGCTCACCCTTTGGACAGGGGAACGGTCAAGAGCAGTACTTC.

The genes are TRBV13 and TRBJ2-3, with D perhaps TRBD2 (5 bases). The CDR3 has 14 amino acids. Trimming pared 4 bases from V and 4 bases from J, leaving 12 bases between. Germline values: CDR1 PRHDT, CDR2 FYEKMQ (reference sequence). The CDR3 nucleotides are TGTGCCAGCAGCTACCCACTAGGTCCAGATACGCAGTATTTT. This sequence encodes CASSYPLGPDTQYF.

The V and J genes are TRBV7-2 and TRBJ2-7, with D perhaps TRBD1 or TRBD2 (5 bases each). CDR3 size: 14 residues. The V gene lost 3 bases and the J gene lost 2 bases, with 11 bases spanning the gap. CDR1 is SGHTA, CDR2 FQGNSA, per germline. CDR3 residues: CASSFGTPTYEQYF. As DNA, the CDR3 is TGTGCCAGCAGCTTTGGGACGCCGACCTACGAGCAGTACTTC.

The chain carries TRBV2 and TRBJ2-7; D is ambiguous. The germline V and J ends were trimmed by 8 bases and 3 bases, with 8 bases remaining between them. In germline, CDR1 is SNHLY, CDR2 FYNNEI. The CDR3 has 11 amino acids. The CDR3: CASLVNYEQYF. The DNA of the CDR3 is TGTGCCAGCTTAGTCAACTACGAGCAGTACTTC.

This sequence joins TRBV6-5 and TRBJ1-4, with 9 bases fitting TRBD1. The CDR3 spans 13 residues. Germline V gene lookup returns CDR1 MNHEY and CDR2 SVGAGI. V lost 8 bases to trimming and J lost 2 bases; unmatched junction nucleotides: 0. The CDR3 here is CASGTGTNEKLFF. The CDR3 DNA reads as TGTGCCAGCGGGACAGGGACTAATGAAAAACTGTTTTTT.

The chain joins TRBV7-2 to TRBJ1-3, with a possible D match to TRBD1 (5 bases). CDR3 length equals 15 residues. Between the trimmed V and J ends, which lost 1 base and 3 bases, there was a span of 10 bases. The germline V gene encodes CDR1 SGHTA and CDR2 FQGNSA. CDR3 bases: TGTGCCAGCAGCTTAGACGGGGACCTTGGAAACACCATATATTTT. Protein: CASSLDGDLGNTIYF.

This rearrangement joins TRBV28 to TRBJ2-5, with 7 nucleotides matching TRBD2. The CDR3 loop spans 14 amino acids. Germline V gene sequence: CDR1 MDHEN, CDR2 SYDVKM. After removal of 5 bases from V and 6 bases from J, the junction contained 9 bases not matched to a gene. CDR3: CASSASGGGKTQYF. DNA for the CDR3: TGTGCCAGCAGTGCCTCGGGGGGTGGGAAGACCCAGTACTTC.

The CDR3: CASSPYAGTIPNEQFF. CDR3 DNA sequence: TGTGCCAGCAGCCCCTACGCCGGGACAATCCCCAATGAGCAGTTCTTC. The chain uses TRBV7-8 and TRBJ2-1, with TRBD1 as a possible D gene (6 bases). V lost 5 bases, J lost 6 bases, and 20 bases lay in between. This CDR3 is built from 16 residues. The germline V gene encodes CDR1 SGHVS and CDR2 FQNEAQ.

The chain joins TRBV13 to TRBJ2-5; no reliable D call. Germline V gives CDR1 PRHDT, CDR2 FYEKMQ (reference sequence). The length of the CDR3 is 12 residues. Trimming stripped 5 bases from V and 4 bases from J, with 8 bases between. DNA for the CDR3: TGTGCCAGCAGCCTGACCAGAGAGACCCAGTACTTC. Translating gives CASSLTRETQYF.

In its sample, this clone was seen once. This chain connects TRBV19 to TRBJ1-3; a weak D match, TRBD1 (6 bases). Germline V gene data show CDR1 as LNHDA and CDR2 as SQIVND (reference sequence). Deletions cut 4 bases from V and 0 bases from J, with 13 bases between. CDR3 length equals 16 residues. The CDR3 bases are TGTGCCAGTAGTAAGCAGGGGACCTACTCTGGAAACACCATATATTTT. This encodes CASSKQGTYSGNTIYF. Full variable domain (remainder filled in from reference TRBV19 and TRBJ1-3): DGGITQSPKYLFRKEGQNVTLSCEQNLNHDAMYWYRQDPGQGLRLIYYSQIVNDFQKGDIAEGYSVSREKKESFPLTVTSAQKNPTAFYLCASSKQGTYSGNTIYFGEGSWLTVV.

This sequence joins TRBV5-6 and TRBJ1-1; D not resolved. The CDR3 has 12 residues. Germline loops: CDR1 SGHDT, CDR2 YYEEEE. The V gene lost 2 bases and the J gene lost 7 bases, with 9 bases spanning the gap. This CDR3 reads CASSFSGVEAFF. CDR3 in DNA: TGTGCCAGCAGCTTCTCCGGGGTTGAAGCTTTCTTT.

A note on this clone: One junction end does not reproduce the germline sequence, and a read error may be involved. The CDR3 spells CASSPLRRGLF. CDR3 sequence (DNA): TGTGCCAGCAGCCCCCTCCGTCGGGGGCTCTTC. The V gene is TRBV7-9, the J gene TRBJ2-1, with D perhaps TRBD1 or TRBD2 (6 bases each). The CDR3 runs to 11 residues. Germline V gives CDR1 SEHNR, CDR2 FQNEAQ (reference sequence). The variable domain in full, completed from reference TRBV7-9 and TRBJ2-1, reads DTGVSQNPRHKITKRGQNVTFRCDPISEHNRLYWYRQTLGQGPEFLTYFQNEAQLEKSRLLSDRFSAERPKGSFSTLEIQRTEQGDSAMYLCASSPLRRGLFGPGTRLTVL.

The chain couples TRBV7-3 to TRBJ2-1; possible D gene TRBD1, 7 bases. Germline V gene data show CDR1 as SGHTA and CDR2 as FQGTGA. V lost 2 bases to trimming and J lost 7 bases, with 18 bases between them. The CDR3 sequence is 16 residues long. The CDR3 spells CASSLYGGATGNEQFF. The CDR3 region has the DNA TGTGCCAGCAGCTTATACGGGGGCGCGACAGGGAATGAGCAGTTCTTC.

This chain joins TRBV5-1 and TRBJ2-2; 9 nucleotides line up with TRBD2. The CDR3 sequence is 16 residues long. Germline CDR1 and CDR2: SGHRS and YFSETQ. The V segment lost 4 bases and the J segment 2 bases; nucleotides outside the gene matches: 6. The CDR3 coding sequence is TGCGCCAGCAGCCCGCGGACTAGCGTAAACACCGGGGAGCTGTTTTTT. Amino acids: CASSPRTSVNTGELFF.

The gene calls are TRBV6-5 and TRBJ1-3; D is unresolved. CDR1 is MNHEY, CDR2 SVGAGI, per germline. The CDR3 totals 15 residues. Trimming took off 0 bases at V and 4 bases at J, with 10 bases between the two ends. The CDR3 sequence is CASSYSRGRGNTIYF. The CDR3 DNA sequence: TGTGCCAGCAGTTACTCGAGAGGTCGGGGAAACACCATATATTTT.

The chain links TRBV7-2 to TRBJ2-5, with 11 bases that match TRBD2. V lost 7 bases and J lost 5; bases outside the gene matches: 3. Germline lookup yields CDR1 SGHTA and CDR2 FQGNSA. The CDR3 covers 13 residues. CDR3 nucleotides: TGTGCCAGCACAGGACTAGCGGGTGAGACCCAGTACTTC. Translating it yields CASTGLAGETQYF.

The V call is TRBV5-1, the J call TRBJ1-1; D remains ambiguous. Trimming took 0 bases from V and 1 from J, leaving 7 bases between them. Germline V gene lookup returns CDR1 SGHRS and CDR2 YFSETQ. The CDR3 totals 14 residues. The CDR3 bases are TGCGCCAGCAGCTTGGGACGGTCGAACACTGAAGCTTTCTTT. It encodes CASSLGRSNTEAFF.

The chain has TRBV10-3 and TRBJ1-6; 7 nucleotides match TRBD1. The germline V gene has CDR1 ENHRY and CDR2 SYGVKD. Trimming took 5 bases from V and 7 from J; bases not matched to a gene: 11. The CDR3 extends over 16 amino acids. The CDR3 DNA reads TGTGCCATCAGTTCCACAGGGGCCGGCCTCAATTCACCCCTCCACTTT. Protein sequence: CAISSTGAGLNSPLHF.

The chain carries TRBV18 and TRBJ2-6; maybe TRBD1 (6 bases). From germline, CDR1 is KGHSH and CDR2 LQKENI. Trimming cost V 3 bases and J 2 bases, with 11 bases left between them. This CDR3 spans 16 amino acids. The CDR3 DNA reads TGTGCCAGCTCACCTTACAGGGCTGCTGGGGCCAACGTCCTGACTTTC. Translated: CASSPYRAAGANVLTF.

The V and J genes are TRBV7-2 and TRBJ1-2, with D unresolved. CDR3 length: 13 amino acids. The germline V gene has CDR1 SGHTA and CDR2 FQGNSA. Trimming removed 5 bases from V and 2 bases from J, with 9 bases in between. This CDR3 reads CASSPAGNYGYTF. The CDR3 DNA reads TGTGCCAGCAGCCCCGCGGGGAACTATGGCTACACCTTC.

The chain couples TRBV7-2 to TRBJ1-6; D not resolved. CDR3 length: 15 residues. Germline V gene data show CDR1 as SGHTA and CDR2 as FQGNSA. The V gene lost 3 bases and the J gene lost 10 bases, with 16 bases spanning the gap. The CDR3 region has the DNA TGTGCCAGCAGCTTTACGGACGCCATCGGATCACCCCTCCACTTT. Its translation: CASSFTDAIGSPLHF.

The rearrangement joins TRBV7-2 to TRBJ1-2, with 7 bases fitting TRBD1. V lost 4 bases and J lost 4; bases outside the gene matches: 9. CDR1 is SGHTA and CDR2 is FQGNSA in the germline V gene. The CDR3 has 15 amino acids. The CDR3 reads CASSYRQGGGYGYTF. The CDR3 bases are TGTGCCAGCAGCTACAGACAGGGCGGAGGCTATGGCTACACCTTC. Full variable domain (rest looked up from reference TRBV7-2 and TRBJ1-2): GAGVSQSPSNKVTEKGKDVELRCDPISGHTALYWYRQSLGQGLEFLIYFQGNSAPDKSGLPSDRFSAERTGGSVSTLTIQRTQQEDSAVYLCASSYRQGGGYGYTFGSGTRLTVV.

J is TRBJ2-2 and V is TRBV4-3; D is undetermined. This CDR3 is 13 amino acids long. V dropped 3 bases and J dropped 4 bases, with 6 bases sitting between them. Germline V gives CDR1 LGHNA, CDR2 YSLEER. This CDR3 reads CASSQAVTGELFF. The CDR3 DNA reads as TGCGCCAGCAGCCAGGCTGTCACCGGGGAGCTGTTTTTT.

This chain links TRBV4-3 with TRBJ2-5, with 11 bases matching TRBD2. CDR3 size: 15 residues. The V segment lost 4 bases and the J segment 2 bases; nucleotides outside the gene matches: 3. CDR1 is LGHNA and CDR2 is YSLEER in the germline V gene. This chain's CDR3 is CASSRTSGGQETQYF. CDR3 coding DNA: TGCGCCAGCAGCCGTACTAGCGGGGGTCAAGAGACCCAGTACTTC.